The 22 T cell receptor beta chains below come from one sample, sequenced in a study of sequential checkpoint blockade in melanoma. Only in-frame clones appear in the TCRdb table, and some are missing; sequencing was by immunoSEQ multiplex PCR. The data show some 32,000 clones, more than 65% seen once. Treatment: randomized to nivolumab then ipilimumab (arm A) or the reverse (arm B). Specimen: CD8+ T cells sorted from blood (inferred from file names), collected from a patient given nivolumab and ipilimumab in sequence. The receptors derive from a human donor with melanoma.

The J gene is TRBJ1-1, the V gene TRBV29-1; weak D call: TRBD1 (5 bases). The V and J ends lost 3 bases and 3 bases respectively, with 14 bases between them. CDR3 length equals 14 residues. Germline V gene lookup returns CDR1 SQVTM and CDR2 ANQGSEA. DNA for the CDR3: TGCAGCGTTGATCACAGGTCCCTCGACACTGAAGCTTTCTTT. Amino acid sequence: CSVDHRSLDTEAFF. Combining the CDR3 with reference TRBV29-1 and TRBJ1-1 gives the whole variable domain SAVISQKPSRDICQRGTSLTIQCQVDSQVTMMFWYRQQPGQSLTLIATANQGSEATYESGFVIDKFPISRPNLTFSTLTVSNMSPEDSSIYLCSVDHRSLDTEAFFGQGTRLTVV.

The chain is built from TRBV18 and TRBJ2-7, with no clear D. The CDR3 covers 13 residues. The germline V gene encodes CDR1 KGHSH and CDR2 LQKENI. Between the trimmed V and J ends, which lost 3 bases and 1 base, there was a span of 7 bases. The CDR3 sequence is CASSPVSSYEQYF. The CDR3 nucleotides read TGTGCCAGCTCACCGGTCAGTTCCTACGAGCAGTACTTC. Supplemented by reference TRBV18 and TRBJ2-7, the full variable domain reads NAGVMQNPRHLVRRRGQEARLRCSPMKGHSHVYWYRQLPEEGLKFMVYLQKENIIDESGMPKERFSAEFPKEGPSILRIQQVVRGDSAAYFCASSPVSSYEQYFGPGTRLTVT.

The table lists this clone with a few counts. The CDR3 spells CASSQGRGHYEQYF. For the CDR3, the DNA is TGCGCCAGCAGCCAAGGCAGGGGGCACTACGAGCAGTACTTC. This chain uses TRBV4-3 with TRBJ2-7; 8 nucleotides align to TRBD1. Losses at the gene ends were 1 base for V and 3 bases for J; bases not matched to a gene: 2. Per germline, CDR1 LGHNA and CDR2 YSLEER. This CDR3 is 14 amino acids long.

The table lists this clone with a count of one. J is TRBJ2-7 and V is TRBV19, with D maybe TRBD2 (7 bases). Germline V CDR1 and CDR2: LNHDA, SQIVND (reference sequence). This CDR3 comprises 17 residues. V lost 8 bases to trimming and J lost 0 bases, with 23 bases between them. In nucleotides, the CDR3 is TGTGCCAGTCGCAGTACGGGGGGCGGGTTCGGCTCCTACGAGCAGTACTTC. Translating gives CASRSTGGGFGSYEQYF.

The chain combines TRBV7-8 with TRBJ2-3; 8 bases are a match to TRBD2. This CDR3 contains 17 residues. CDR1 and CDR2 (germline): SGHVS, FQNEAQ. The V and J ends lost 3 bases and 1 base, in that order; junction bases with no gene match: 9. CDR3 nucleotides: TGTGCCAGCAGCTTCATGCAGCGGGGGCCTCGCACAGATACGCAGTATTTT. This translates into CASSFMQRGPRTDTQYF.

The genes are TRBV9 and TRBJ1-1; 7 bases align to TRBD1. CDR1 SGDLS and CDR2 YYNGEE come from the germline V gene. The CDR3 spans 17 residues. V was pared by 3 bases and J by 0 bases, with 11 bases of the junction left unmatched. The CDR3 nucleotides are TGTGCCAGCAGCGGTCCCGGGACAGATAGAATGAACACTGAAGCTTTCTTT. This encodes CASSGPGTDRMNTEAFF.

This clone was found once. The V and J genes are TRBV4-3 and TRBJ2-1, with TRBD1 matching over 9 bases. Trimming took 1 base from V and 6 from J; bases not matched to a gene: 10. The CDR3 runs to 17 residues. Germline loops: CDR1 LGHNA, CDR2 YSLEER. The CDR3 protein is CASSQVVSTGGLNEQFF. CDR3 sequence (DNA): TGCGCCAGCAGCCAAGTCGTCTCGACAGGGGGGCTCAATGAGCAGTTCTTC.

The J gene is TRBJ2-7, the V gene TRBV27; possible D gene TRBD1, 5 bases. CDR1 and CDR2 from the germline V gene are MNHEY and SMNVEV (reference sequence). CDR3 length: 15 residues. V shed 4 bases and J shed 2 bases, with 15 bases lying between them. Here the CDR3 DNA reads TGTGCCAGCAGTTATTCATCAGGGATGACCTACGAGCAGTACTTC. Protein sequence: CASSYSSGMTYEQYF.

This rearrangement joins TRBV2 to TRBJ2-7, with D possibly being TRBD2 (5 bases). The germline V gene encodes CDR1 SNHLY and CDR2 FYNNEI. This CDR3 region has 17 residues. V shed 1 base and J shed 1 base, with 17 bases lying between them. The CDR3 DNA reads as TGTGCCAGCAGTGAAGAAGGCGAGACGGGGATTTCCTACGAGCAGTACTTC. Amino acid sequence: CASSEEGETGISYEQYF.

This clone has just one count. This chain links TRBV13 with TRBJ1-3, with TRBD1 as a possible D gene (5 bases). Trimming cost V 1 base and J 4 bases, with 8 bases left between them. The germline gives CDR1 PRHDT, CDR2 FYEKMQ (reference sequence). This CDR3 has 14 residues. This CDR3 is CASSLDRGGNTIYF. The CDR3 DNA sequence: TGTGCCAGCAGCTTAGACCGGGGGGGAAACACCATATATTTT.

The rearrangement uses TRBV14 and TRBJ2-7; D is unresolved. The V end lost 1 base, the J end lost 5 bases, and 12 bases lay between the germline ends. CDR1 and CDR2 (germline): SGHDN, FVKESK. The length of the CDR3 is 14 residues. CDR3 protein: CASSQVKRRDEQYF. As DNA, the CDR3 is TGTGCCAGCAGCCAAGTAAAGAGGCGTGACGAGCAGTACTTC.

This clone has more than one count but fewer than ten. The CDR3 sequence: CASSSGDSSNQPQHF. The CDR3 coding sequence is TGTGCCAGCAGTTCGGGGGACAGTAGCAATCAGCCCCAGCATTTT. The V call is TRBV28, the J call TRBJ1-5; 7 bases agree with TRBD1. Unmatched junction bases numbered 3, after V lost 4 bases and J lost 0 bases. Germline values: CDR1 MDHEN, CDR2 SYDVKM. The CDR3 consists of 15 residues.

This chain joins TRBV13 and TRBJ2-2; TRBD2 matches 7 bases. Trimming at V came to 6 bases and at J to 6 bases, leaving 7 bases not matched to a gene. CDR1 and CDR2 from the germline V gene are PRHDT and FYEKMQ (reference sequence). CDR3 length: 14 amino acids. The CDR3 is CASSSGRGAGELFF. DNA of the CDR3: TGTGCCAGCAGTTCAGGGAGGGGAGCCGGGGAGCTGTTTTTT.

V and J are TRBV10-1 and TRBJ2-7; possible D gene TRBD2, 6 bases. The CDR3 is 12 amino acids. CDR1 is WNHNN and CDR2 is SYGVQD in the germline V gene (reference sequence). V gave up 6 bases and J gave up 6 bases, with 12 bases separating them. The CDR3 reads CASSRDGGEQYF. The DNA of the CDR3 is TGCGCCAGCAGCCGGGACGGGGGCGAGCAGTACTTC.

The CDR3 sequence: CASSLGVSVYEQYF. The CDR3 DNA sequence: TGTGCCAGCAGCTTGGGTGTCAGCGTCTACGAGCAGTACTTC. The chain combines TRBV5-6 with TRBJ2-7; D uncertain. From germline, CDR1 is SGHDT and CDR2 YYEEEE. This CDR3 is 14 amino acids long. Between the trimmed V and J ends, which lost 0 bases and 3 bases, there was a span of 10 bases.

The V gene is TRBV4-3, the J gene TRBJ2-7; no reliable D call. Trimming pared 1 base from V and 2 bases from J, leaving 9 bases between. Germline loops: CDR1 LGHNA, CDR2 YSLEER. This CDR3 is 14 amino acids long. The CDR3 reads CASSQVDNAYEQYF. CDR3 coding DNA: TGCGCCAGCAGCCAAGTAGACAACGCCTACGAGCAGTACTTC.

J is TRBJ1-2 and V is TRBV29-1; possible D gene TRBD1, 6 bases. Germline V gene sequence: CDR1 SQVTM, CDR2 ANQGSEA. CDR3 length: 14 amino acids. V lost 7 bases and J lost 0, with 15 bases in between. This CDR3 reads CSARTEASNYGYTF. CDR3 nucleotides: TGCAGCGCTCGGACAGAAGCTTCTAACTATGGCTACACCTTC.

The chain combines TRBV6-5 with TRBJ1-2, with a tentative D call TRBD1 (6 bases). The germline gives CDR1 MNHEY, CDR2 SVGAGI. The V and J ends lost 2 bases and 2 bases respectively, with 12 bases between them. The CDR3 has 15 amino acids. The CDR3 bases are TGTGCCAGCAGTTACAGCGGGGGCATCAACTATGGCTACACCTTC. Protein product: CASSYSGGINYGYTF.

The CDR3 DNA follows: TGTGCCAGCAGCACCACGGCGGGACTGTTGAATGAGCAGTTCTTC. Its protein is CASSTTAGLLNEQFF. The chain uses TRBV7-6 and TRBJ2-1, with D tentatively TRBD2 (6 bases). From germline, CDR1 is SGHVS and CDR2 FNYEAQ. This CDR3 is built from 15 residues. Trimming stripped 5 bases from V and 7 bases from J, with 18 bases between.

The table lists this clone with a count of one. V is TRBV19 and J is TRBJ2-7, with D possibly being TRBD1 (5 bases). Per the germline V gene, CDR1 is LNHDA and CDR2 is SQIVND (reference sequence). V was clipped by 5 bases and J by 2 bases, with 16 bases between them. CDR3 length: 15 amino acids. The CDR3 DNA reads as TGTGCCAGTAGTGCCTTTTTAGAAGGGGCCTACGAGCAGTACTTC. This codes for CASSAFLEGAYEQYF.

The chain recombines TRBV6-5 with TRBJ2-5, with D hard to call. The J call could be wrong; TRBJ2-7 is a better fit for the DNA end. CDR3 size: 16 residues. From germline, CDR1 is MNHEY and CDR2 SVGAGI. This chain's CDR3 is CASSYAANWASYEQYF. CDR3 coding DNA: TGTGCCAGCAGTTACGCAGCTAATTGGGCTTCCTACGAGCAGTACTTC.

The chain has TRBV10-1 and TRBJ1-2, with D possibly being TRBD1 (6 bases). The CDR3 is 15 amino acids. The germline gives CDR1 WNHNN, CDR2 SYGVQD (reference sequence). The V and J ends lost 1 base and 8 bases respectively, with 17 bases between them. Here the CDR3 reads CASSEFQGSIDGYTF. In nucleotides, the CDR3 is TGCGCCAGCAGTGAGTTTCAGGGGAGCATAGACGGCTACACCTTC.